One and the same sample provided the 18 T cell receptor beta chains below, sequenced in a study of cytomegalovirus exposure and HLA in healthy donors. The method was immunoSEQ multiplex PCR; TCRdb's version includes in-frame clones alone and lacks a portion of them. Counted here are 47,000 or so clones, about 91% occurring once; the ten biggest clones make up around 1.4%. What was sequenced was PBMCs. These receptor sequences come from a man aged 18-30 years in good health and CMV-seronegative.

J is TRBJ2-7 and V is TRBV28, with D perhaps matching TRBD2 (6 bases). The CDR3 sequence is 15 residues long. In germline, CDR1 is MDHEN, CDR2 SYDVKM. Trimming shortened V by 5 bases and J by 2 bases, and 16 bases separated the two germline ends. The CDR3 spells CASSPSSDFAYEQYF. Written as DNA, the CDR3 is TGTGCCAGCAGTCCCTCTAGCGATTTCGCCTACGAGCAGTACTTC.

V usage is TRBV30 and J usage is TRBJ2-2; TRBD1 agrees at 7 bases. CDR3 length equals 13 residues. V lost 7 bases to trimming and J lost 6 bases; unmatched junction nucleotides: 8. The germline V gene encodes CDR1 GTSNPN and CDR2 SVGIG (reference sequence). Written as DNA, the CDR3 is TGTGCCTCGACCCGGACAGGCCCCGGGGAGCTGTTTTTT. Translation: CASTRTGPGELFF. The complete variable domain, with remaining parts taken from reference TRBV30 and TRBJ2-2, reads SQTIHQWPATLVQPVGSPLSLECTVEGTSNPNLYWYRQAAGRGLQLLFYSVGIGQISSEVPQNLSASRPQDRQFILSSKKLLLSDSGFYLCASTRTGPGELFFGEGSRLTVL.

The genes are TRBV10-3 and TRBJ1-5; 8 nucleotides align to TRBD1. The CDR3 loop spans 15 amino acids. J was trimmed by 2 bases and V by 2 bases; bases with no gene match: 2. Germline-derived CDR1 and CDR2 are ENHRY and SYGVKD. The CDR3 loop reads CAISEDRGGNQPQHF. CDR3 bases: TGTGCCATCAGTGAGGACAGGGGAGGCAATCAGCCCCAGCATTTT.

The J gene is TRBJ2-3, the V gene TRBV6-4, with 10 bases aligning to TRBD2. Trimming removed 3 bases from V and 4 bases from J; junction bases left unmatched: 4. Germline V gene data show CDR1 as MRHNA and CDR2 as SNTAGT. CDR3 size: 15 residues. The CDR3 loop is CASSEKAGGPDTQYF. DNA for the CDR3: TGTGCCAGCAGTGAGAAAGCGGGAGGGCCAGATACGCAGTATTTT.

This chain connects TRBV19 to TRBJ1-4; D gene uncertain. Trimming shortened V by 7 bases and J by 8 bases, and 14 bases separated the two germline ends. The germline V gene encodes CDR1 LNHDA and CDR2 SQIVND (reference sequence). The CDR3 has 13 residues. CDR3 DNA sequence: TGTGCCAGTAACTCCCAGGTTGGAGAAAAACTGTTTTTT. Translation gives CASNSQVGEKLFF.

This rearrangement joins TRBV19 to TRBJ2-3, with 7 bases that match TRBD1. CDR1 and CDR2 from the germline V gene are LNHDA and SQIVND (reference sequence). V shed 5 bases and J 10 bases; nucleotides not matched to a gene: 12. The CDR3 extends over 14 amino acids. The CDR3 spells CASSLVDRLRAQYF. Here the CDR3 DNA reads TGTGCCAGTAGTTTAGTGGACAGGCTAAGGGCGCAGTATTTT.

In this sample, this clone turned up once. The chain joins TRBV7-9 to TRBJ1-2, with 9 bases aligning to TRBD1. Looked up from germline, CDR1 is SEHNR and CDR2 is FQNEAQ (reference sequence). Unmatched junction bases numbered 3, after V lost 5 bases and J lost 2 bases. This CDR3 comprises 14 residues. The CDR3 region is CASSRGTGNYGYTF. The CDR3 region has the DNA TGTGCCAGCAGCCGCGGGACAGGGAACTATGGCTACACCTTC.

The J gene is TRBJ1-1, the V gene TRBV10-3, with no clear D. This CDR3 is built from 15 residues. The V end was cut by 6 bases, the J end by 0 bases, with 14 bases between. Per germline, CDR1 ENHRY and CDR2 SYGVKD. The CDR3 nucleotides are TGTGCCATCAGCCCCGAACAGCCCTTGAACACTGAAGCTTTCTTT. This translates into CAISPEQPLNTEAFF.

This chain links TRBV18 with TRBJ2-1; D is possibly TRBD2 (5 bases). Deletions cut 8 bases from V and 0 bases from J, with 5 bases between. Germline CDR1 is KGHSH and CDR2 is LQKENI. The CDR3 runs to 12 residues. CDR3 protein: CASGSSYNEQFF. In DNA form, the CDR3 reads TGTGCCAGCGGGAGCTCCTACAATGAGCAGTTCTTC. The whole variable domain, filled in from reference TRBV18 and TRBJ2-1, reads NAGVMQNPRHLVRRRGQEARLRCSPMKGHSHVYWYRQLPEEGLKFMVYLQKENIIDESGMPKERFSAEFPKEGPSILRIQQVVRGDSAAYFCASGSSYNEQFFGPGTRLTVL.

The gene calls are TRBV7-9 and TRBJ2-7; D might be TRBD1 (6 bases). Between the trimmed V and J ends, which lost 0 bases and 3 bases, there was a span of 15 bases. The CDR3 extends over 16 amino acids. Per germline, CDR1 SEHNR and CDR2 FQNEAQ (reference sequence). The CDR3 is CASSLALDRSYYEQYF. In nucleotides, the CDR3 is TGTGCCAGCAGCTTAGCCTTAGACAGGTCGTACTACGAGCAGTACTTC. The full variable domain, with the rest looked up from reference TRBV7-9 and TRBJ2-7, is DTGVSQNPRHKITKRGQNVTFRCDPISEHNRLYWYRQTLGQGPEFLTYFQNEAQLEKSRLLSDRFSAERPKGSFSTLEIQRTEQGDSAMYLCASSLALDRSYYEQYFGPGTRLTVT.

V gene TRBV13 combines with J gene TRBJ1-5; no firm D call. V shed 5 bases and J shed 0 bases, with 14 bases lying between them. Germline CDR1 reads PRHDT; CDR2 reads FYEKMQ (reference sequence). The CDR3 is 16 residues long. The CDR3 region has the DNA TGTGCCAGCAGCCCAAGGCCACAGTATAGCAATCAGCCCCAGCATTTT. Translation: CASSPRPQYSNQPQHF.

The chain recombines TRBV6-1 with TRBJ2-7; 12 nucleotides align to TRBD2. The CDR3 is 15 residues long. Germline lookup yields CDR1 MNHNS and CDR2 SASEGT. The ends lost 9 bases at V and 1 base at J; junction bases unmatched: 7. The CDR3: CASTSGRLLSYEQYF. CDR3 coding DNA: TGTGCCAGTACTAGCGGGAGGTTGCTTTCCTACGAGCAGTACTTC.

The chain links TRBV7-2 to TRBJ2-2; the match to TRBD1 covers 9 bases. V lost 4 bases to trimming and J lost 7 bases; unmatched junction nucleotides: 7. Germline lookup yields CDR1 SGHTA and CDR2 FQGNSA. CDR3 length equals 15 residues. In DNA, the CDR3 is TGTGCCAGCAGCTACCGGGACAGGGCTAACGGGGAGCTGTTTTTT. Translating gives CASSYRDRANGELFF.

The J gene is TRBJ2-1, the V gene TRBV9; D is unresolved. V lost 1 base and J 6 bases, leaving 11 bases between the germline ends. Germline V gene lookup returns CDR1 SGDLS and CDR2 YYNGEE. The CDR3 totals 14 residues. CDR3 in amino acids: CASSVNGYSNEQFF. In DNA form, the CDR3 reads TGTGCCAGCAGCGTAAACGGTTACTCCAATGAGCAGTTCTTC.

V usage is TRBV29-1 and J usage is TRBJ1-2; 8 bases match TRBD1. V was pared by 5 bases and J by 4 bases, with 12 bases of the junction left unmatched. The CDR3 consists of 15 residues. Germline loops: CDR1 SQVTM, CDR2 ANQGSEA. CDR3 sequence (DNA): TGCAGCGTTTCACGCTCCGGGACAGGAATCTATGGCTACACCTTC. Its protein is CSVSRSGTGIYGYTF.

In its sample, this clone was seen once. This chain links TRBV28 with TRBJ2-7, with 11 bases identical to TRBD2. V trimming: 8 bases; J trimming: 2 bases; junction bases outside the gene matches: 2. The CDR3 loop spans 13 amino acids. Germline assignment: CDR1 MDHEN and CDR2 SYDVKM. The CDR3 sequence is CASHSGRAYEQYF. The CDR3 region has the DNA TGTGCCAGCCATAGCGGGAGGGCCTACGAGCAGTACTTC.

The V call is TRBV7-9, the J call TRBJ2-2, with D possibly being TRBD1 (6 bases). V was trimmed by 5 bases and J by 6 bases, leaving 19 bases between them. The length of the CDR3 is 16 residues. The germline gives CDR1 SEHNR, CDR2 FQNEAQ (reference sequence). The CDR3 spells CASSDGNQQGAGELFF. As DNA, the CDR3 is TGTGCCAGCAGCGATGGGAATCAACAGGGCGCCGGGGAGCTGTTTTTT.

This CDR3 is CASSGTSGMVDTQYF. The CDR3 DNA follows: TGTGCCAGTAGTGGGACTAGCGGGATGGTAGATACGCAGTATTTT. The chain uses TRBV19 and TRBJ2-3, with 13 nucleotides matching TRBD2. The CDR3 consists of 15 residues. Germline trimming cut 5 bases from V and 5 bases from J; bases unmatched to any gene: 4. CDR1 is LNHDA, CDR2 SQIVND, per germline (reference sequence).